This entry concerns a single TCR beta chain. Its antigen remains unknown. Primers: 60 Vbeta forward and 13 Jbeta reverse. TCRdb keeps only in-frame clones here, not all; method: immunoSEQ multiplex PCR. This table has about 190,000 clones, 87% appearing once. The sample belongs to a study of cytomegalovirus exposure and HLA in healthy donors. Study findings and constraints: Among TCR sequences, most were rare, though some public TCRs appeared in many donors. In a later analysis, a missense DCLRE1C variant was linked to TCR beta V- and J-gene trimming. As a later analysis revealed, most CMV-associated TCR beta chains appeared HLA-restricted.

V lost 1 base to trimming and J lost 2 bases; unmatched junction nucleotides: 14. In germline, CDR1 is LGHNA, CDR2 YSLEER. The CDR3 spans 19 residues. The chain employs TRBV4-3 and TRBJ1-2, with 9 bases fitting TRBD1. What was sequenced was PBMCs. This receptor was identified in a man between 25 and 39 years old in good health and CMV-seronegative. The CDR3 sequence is CASSQVLRTGARMNYGYTF. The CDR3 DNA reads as TGCGCCAGCAGCCAAGTTCTAAGGACAGGGGCGAGGATGAACTATGGCTACACCTTC.